This T cell receptor beta chain was documented in a study of blood T cell repertoires in COVID-19. Study-wide context: Nucleic acid was either cDNA or gDNA, and it came from T cells, B-cell-depleted T cells, or PBMCs.

In the study's own analysis: Estimates of nucleated cell counts were drawn from the amplification of reference gene primers. Assay: immunoSEQ multiplex PCR; the TCRdb copy retains only in-frame clones and omits some. That table supplies the V and J calls and clone size; D and trimming were determined from the DNA. The table includes about 120,000 clones, approximately 87% detected once. The TCR comes from a man aged 65 to 79 who had recovered from COVID-19. The sample taken for sequencing was peripheral blood.

DNA of the CDR3: TGTGCCAGCAGCTTAAGGACAGGGGGGACCTACGAGCAGTACTTC. Its translation: CASSLRTGGTYEQYF. The J gene is TRBJ2-7, the V gene TRBV7-9; TRBD1 matches 10 bases. V shed 2 bases and J 2 bases; nucleotides not matched to a gene: 3. The CDR3 is made up of 15 amino acids. Per the germline V gene, CDR1 is SEHNR and CDR2 is FQNEAQ (reference sequence).